This T cell receptor beta chain is from a study of cytomegalovirus exposure and HLA in healthy donors. About the study: Earlier results showed 117 million unique TCR beta sequences derived from about 179 million T cells. Whole-study results and caveats: As a later analysis revealed, the rate of TCR association differed by HLA locus, with DRB1 most and HLA-C fewest. The authors enumerated around 150 TCR beta chains as linked to cytomegalovirus. Donor immune exposure was known only as CMV serostatus.

The primer mix had 60 Vbeta and 13 Jbeta primers. Some clones are missing from TCRdb's copy, which holds only in-frame ones; the method was immunoSEQ multiplex PCR. The sample yields 85,000 to 130,000 clones, roughly 80% seen once. The J segment lost 3 bases and the V segment lost 5 bases, leaving 6 bases of the junction unmatched. In germline, CDR1 is SGHVS, CDR2 FNYEAQ. This CDR3 has 15 residues. A word on this clone: The antigen is undetermined.

The sequence derives from a man aged 35-49 years in good health and CMV-seronegative. Sequences were obtained from PBMCs. The rearrangement uses TRBV7-6 and TRBJ2-2, with 7 bases that match TRBD1. The CDR3 loop is CASSPDRADTGELFF. In DNA, the CDR3 is TGTGCCAGCAGCCCCGACAGGGCGGACACCGGGGAGCTGTTTTTT.